This T cell receptor beta chain was identified during a study of blood T cell repertoires in COVID-19. Across the whole study: From T cells, B-cell-depleted T cells, or PBMCs came the material, which was cDNA or gDNA.

Some clones are missing from TCRdb's copy, which holds only in-frame ones; the method was immunoSEQ multiplex PCR. Among about 160,000 clones listed, 70% to 90% were seen once. Recovery among Cohort 3 donors was established by two negative PCRs, clearance, or symptom resolution. Trimming cost V 2 bases and J 2 bases, with 25 bases left between them. Germline assignment: CDR1 SGHKS and CDR2 YYEKEE (reference sequence). This CDR3 spans 19 amino acids. V and J are TRBV5-5 and TRBJ1-2, with a tentative D call TRBD1 (6 bases). Sequenced sample: PBMCs or T cells enriched from blood (not recorded which). This TCR derives from a woman aged 45-60 years who had recovered from COVID-19. The CDR3 nucleotides read TGTGCCAGCAGCTTCTTTACGGGGGGCGCGGCCAACCCGAACTATGGCTACACCTTC. Protein sequence: CASSFFTGGAANPNYGYTF.